The rows below give T cell receptor beta chains drawn from one sample of a study of early stage breast cancer tumors. Sequencing used immunoSEQ multiplex PCR; TCRdb keeps in-frame clones, though not all of them. The data hold about 51,000 clones, with just under 80% observed a single time. The sequenced material came from blood. These receptors were obtained from a person aged 40-50 years with breast cancer. The CDR3 runs from the conserved cysteine through the conserved F or W. D genes are given only for firm matches.

-,TRBV30,TRBJ2-7,CAWSWGDEQYF,TGTGCCTGGAGTTGGGGGGACGAGCAGTACTTC
-,TRBV30,TRBJ2-7,CAWSVNRVRYEQYF,TGTGCCTGGAGTGTAAACAGGGTCAGGTACGAGCAGTACTTC
TRBD2,TRBV9,TRBJ2-2,CASSPRGGTGELFF,TGTGCCAGCAGCCCTCGCGGGGGCACCGGGGAGCTGTTTTTT
TRBD1,TRBV4-1,TRBJ1-2,CASSQVTGAGYGYTF,TGCGCCAGCAGCCAAGTCACAGGGGCGGGCTATGGCTACACCTTC
-,TRBV6-1,TRBJ2-7,CASSEWERTSSYEQYF,TGTGCCAGCAGTGAATGGGAGCGGACGAGCTCCTACGAGCAGTACTTC
TRBD1,TRBV13,TRBJ2-5,CASSLQGQGAGETQYF,TGTGCCAGCAGCTTACAGGGACAGGGGGCTGGAGAGACCCAGTACTTC
TRBD2,TRBV5-1,TRBJ2-3,CASSVGLAQSTDTQYF,TGCGCCAGCAGCGTGGGACTAGCGCAAAGCACAGATACGCAGTATTTT
-,TRBV5-1,TRBJ2-1,CASSLVQNNEQFF,TGCGCCAGCAGCTTGGTACAGAACAATGAGCAGTTCTTC
-,TRBV7-2,TRBJ2-3,CASRPQGSGTDTQYF,TGTGCCAGCAGGCCACAGGGTAGCGGCACAGATACGCAGTATTTT
TRBD1,TRBV5-1,TRBJ2-1,CASSLRVGQAYNEQFF,TGCGCCAGCAGCTTACGTGTGGGACAGGCATACAATGAGCAGTTCTTC
-,TRBV19,TRBJ1-4,CASSPGAGNEKLFF,TGTGCCAGTAGTCCCGGGGCCGGTAATGAAAAACTGTTTTTT
TRBD2,TRBV7-2,TRBJ2-5,CASSSRPGSGRDETQYF,TGTGCCAGCAGCTCCCGCCCTGGTAGCGGGAGGGATGAGACCCAGTACTTC
-,TRBV9,TRBJ2-1,CASSKTDNEQFF,TGTGCCAGCAGCAAGACGGACAATGAGCAGTTCTTC
-,TRBV7-8,TRBJ1-5,CASSLGGVRNQPQHF,TGTGCCAGCAGCTTAGGTGGAGTGCGCAATCAGCCCCAGCATTTT